Each of the 5 T cell receptor beta chains below was sequenced from the same sample in a study of blood T cells in healthy people across ages. Primed by a sample-barcoded 5' primer and a J-beta primer mix, a second PCR proceeded for roughly 6 to 12 cycles. MiXCR, run by TCRdb on the 5' RACE reads, gives a single entry per CDR3 protein. The sample holds about 1.6 million distinct CDR3 sequences, approximately 32% seen once. Sample: blood. Receptors originate from a woman in her 30s in good health.

This clonotype has only a few counts. The J gene is TRBJ2-5, the V gene TRBV20-1; 9 bases are shared with TRBD2. CDR1 and CDR2 from the germline V gene are DFQATT and SNEGSKA (reference sequence). The CDR3 is 14 amino acids. The V segment lost 3 bases and the J segment 1 base; nucleotides outside the gene matches: 3. In nucleotides, the CDR3 is TGCAGTGCTAGTGGACTAGCGAGCCAAGAGACCCAGTACTTC. Protein: CSASGLASQETQYF.

This chain connects TRBV4-2 to TRBJ2-7, with 11 bases fitting TRBD2. Trimming cost V 1 base and J 4 bases; bases outside gene matches: 6. CDR1 and CDR2 (germline): LGHNA, YNFKEQ. The CDR3 length is 16 residues. The CDR3 region has the DNA TGTGCCAGCAGCCAAGGAAGACTAGCGGGGCATTACGAGCAGTACTTC. Translation gives CASSQGRLAGHYEQYF.

The table lists this clonotype with a count of one. V and J are TRBV2 and TRBJ1-4, with 7 bases lining up with TRBD1. V lost 5 bases, J lost 8 bases, and 8 bases stayed unmatched. Germline V gives CDR1 SNHLY, CDR2 FYNNEI. The CDR3 is made up of 14 amino acids. CDR3: CASSLVRQGEKLFF. CDR3 in DNA: TGTGCCAGCAGTCTAGTCAGACAGGGCGAAAAACTGTTTTTT.

This clonotype was seen ten or more times. The rearrangement joins TRBV4-2 to TRBJ2-7; D is possibly TRBD1 (6 bases). Trimming took off 2 bases at V and 5 bases at J, with 16 bases between the two ends. The germline V gene encodes CDR1 LGHNA and CDR2 YNFKEQ. CDR3 length: 15 residues. The CDR3 DNA reads TGTGCCAGCAGCCAATTCTCAGGGGTATACGACGAGCAGTACTTC. Protein: CASSQFSGVYDEQYF.

A few counts support this clonotype. The chain employs TRBV27 and TRBJ2-1; possibly TRBD2 for D (5 bases). The CDR3 is 14 residues long. Germline V CDR1 and CDR2: MNHEY, SMNVEV (reference sequence). Trimming took 3 bases from V and 8 from J, leaving 14 bases between them. The CDR3 sequence: CASSFGLASDEQFF. For the CDR3, the DNA is TGTGCCAGCAGTTTCGGGCTAGCCAGCGATGAGCAGTTCTTC.